This passage covers 5 T cell receptor beta chains from one sample sequenced in a study of response to subunit inactivated influenza vaccine (dated by TCRdb to about 2018). Libraries were constructed by RT-PCR. TCRdb records Illumina HiSeq 2500 as the sequencer. The public reads were run again by TCRdb, first through fastp at Q25 and then through MiXCR, and only productive beta chains were kept. Each record represents a unique CDR3 protein, reported with the most common genes and DNA among its rows. Here the sample has more than 500,000 distinct CDR3 sequences; 11% occur a single time. Around 10% of the sample rests with the top ten. The same sample was also studied in work on T cells expressing NK-cell markers. The second paper further reports: The TCR beta cDNA libraries were made using 5'RACE template switching, a step that added both a universal primer site and unique molecular identifiers.

The specimen comprised PBMCs from blood, sampled on the day of vaccination. These receptors all come from a man in his forties or fifties who received an inactivated influenza vaccine. Donor details come from another sample of the same person, matched by shared clones.

The genes are TRBV18 and TRBJ2-1; tentative D call: TRBD2 (5 bases). This CDR3 region has 15 residues. Trimming took off 3 bases at V and 0 bases at J, with 9 bases between the two ends. Germline V gene lookup returns CDR1 KGHSH and CDR2 LQKENI. CDR3 sequence (DNA): TGTGCCAGCTCACCCTCGGCGGGCTCCTACAATGAGCAGTTCTTC. Translation: CASSPSAGSYNEQFF.

The chain employs TRBV7-3 and TRBJ2-3, with a weak D call TRBD2 (7 bases). The germline CDR1 and CDR2 sequences are SGHTA and FQGTGA. Trimming took 5 bases from V and 6 from J, leaving 15 bases between them. The CDR3 consists of 14 residues. The CDR3 coding sequence is TGTGCCAGCAGCACAGAGGGGGGGGATGATACGCAGTATTTT. Translated: CASSTEGGDDTQYF.

This clonotype was observed a few times. CDR3 sequence reads: CASSPRTPQETQYF. The CDR3 nucleotides are TGTGCCAGCAGCCCGCGGACTCCCCAAGAGACCCAGTACTTC. The rearrangement joins TRBV7-2 to TRBJ2-5; possible D gene TRBD2, 5 bases. Germline V gene sequence: CDR1 SGHTA, CDR2 FQGNSA. Trimming took off 5 bases at V and 1 base at J, with 11 bases between the two ends. CDR3 size: 14 residues.

The chain couples TRBV5-1 to TRBJ2-7; D perhaps matches TRBD2 (6 bases). This CDR3 has 13 residues. The V end lost 1 base, the J end lost 3 bases, and 8 bases lay between the germline ends. Germline assignment: CDR1 SGHRS and CDR2 YFSETQ. The CDR3 DNA reads TGCGCCAGCAGCTTGACGGGACTCTACGAGCAGTACTTC. Amino acid sequence: CASSLTGLYEQYF.

V gene TRBV7-6 combines with J gene TRBJ2-5; D is undetermined. In germline, CDR1 is SGHVS, CDR2 FNYEAQ. V lost 1 base and J lost 3, with 18 bases in between. The CDR3 has 17 amino acids. The CDR3 DNA is TGTGCCAGCAGCTTAGTTGGTGTCCAGCGAGTAGAAGAGACCCAGTACTTC. It yields the protein CASSLVGVQRVEETQYF.